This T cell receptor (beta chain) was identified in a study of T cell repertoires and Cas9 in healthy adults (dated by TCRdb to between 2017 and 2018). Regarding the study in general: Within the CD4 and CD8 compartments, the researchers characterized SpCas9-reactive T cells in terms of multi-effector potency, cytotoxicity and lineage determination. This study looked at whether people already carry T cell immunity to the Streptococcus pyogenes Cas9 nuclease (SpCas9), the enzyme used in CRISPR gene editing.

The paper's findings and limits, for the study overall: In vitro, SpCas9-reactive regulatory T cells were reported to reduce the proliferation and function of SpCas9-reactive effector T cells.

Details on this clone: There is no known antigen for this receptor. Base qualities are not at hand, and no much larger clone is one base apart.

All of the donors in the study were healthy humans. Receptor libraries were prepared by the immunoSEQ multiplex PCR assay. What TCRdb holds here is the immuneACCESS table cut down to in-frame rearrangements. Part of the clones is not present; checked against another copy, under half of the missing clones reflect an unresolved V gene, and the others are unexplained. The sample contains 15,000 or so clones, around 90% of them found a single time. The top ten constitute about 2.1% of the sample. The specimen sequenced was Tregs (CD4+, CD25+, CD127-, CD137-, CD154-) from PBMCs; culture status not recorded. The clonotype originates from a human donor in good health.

The nucleotides are TGTGCCAGCAGCTTCTATGACAGGGGCAATTCACCCCTCCACTTT. Its protein product is CASSFYDRGNSPLHF. The receptor chain draws on TRBV5-6 and TRBJ1-6; the junction holds 8 bases that match TRBD1. V loses 2 bases at its end and J loses 7 bases; junction bases beyond the gene matches: 5. The germline V gene provides CDR1 SGHDT and CDR2 YYEEEE. The CDR3 covers 15 residues, taking in both the cysteine and the phenylalanine. Only the CDR3 part of the read is kept: 45 bases, read in frame from the first base.